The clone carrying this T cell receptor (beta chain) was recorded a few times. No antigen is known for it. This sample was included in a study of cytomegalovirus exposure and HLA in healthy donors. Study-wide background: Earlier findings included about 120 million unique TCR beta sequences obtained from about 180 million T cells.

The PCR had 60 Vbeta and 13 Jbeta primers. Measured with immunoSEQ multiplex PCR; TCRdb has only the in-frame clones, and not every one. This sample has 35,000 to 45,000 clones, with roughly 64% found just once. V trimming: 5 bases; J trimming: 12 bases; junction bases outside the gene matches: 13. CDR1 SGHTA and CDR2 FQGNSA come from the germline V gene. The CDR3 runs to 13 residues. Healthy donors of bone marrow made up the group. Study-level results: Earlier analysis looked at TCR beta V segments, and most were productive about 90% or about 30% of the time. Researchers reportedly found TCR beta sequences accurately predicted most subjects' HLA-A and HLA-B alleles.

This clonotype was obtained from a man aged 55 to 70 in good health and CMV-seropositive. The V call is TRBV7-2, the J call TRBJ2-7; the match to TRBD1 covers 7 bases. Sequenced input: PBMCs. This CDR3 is CASSPGQAPFGYF. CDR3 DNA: TGTGCCAGCAGCCCCGGACAGGCCCCCTTTGGGTACTTC.